This T cell receptor beta chain originates from a study of T cell responses to AZD1222 COVID-19 vaccine. Study summary: Combined were second doses at about 4 or about 12 weeks. Points from the study as a whole: Seropositive status at baseline applied to only 5 to 7 AZD1222 recipients. Spike regions recognized by vaccine-associated CD4 TCRs spanned the protein, led by 160-218 and 743-854. Donor demographics were predominantly white British with a female majority; clonal diversity may be underestimated.

V was trimmed by 6 bases and J by 10 bases, leaving 15 bases between them. Germline assignment: CDR1 KGHDR and CDR2 SFDVKD. The CDR3 contains 13 residues. Sequencing was performed with immunoSEQ multiplex PCR; in TCRdb, only in-frame clones are kept and a portion is missing. The table has over 85,000 clones, roughly nine tenths seen once. To note about this clone: Its matching antigen is unknown.

Material: peripheral blood, obtained on day 0 of AZD1222 vaccination. The chain links TRBV24-1 to TRBJ2-1; maybe TRBD2 (5 bases). The clonotype originates from an adult in good health. CDR3 in DNA: TGTGCCACCAGTTACGGAAGGGCGGGCGAGCAGTTCTTC. It is translated as CATSYGRAGEQFF.